Shown below are 19 T cell receptor beta chains from a single sample sequenced in a study of blood T cell repertoires in COVID-19. TCRdb's copy holds only in-frame clones and misses some; the assay was immunoSEQ multiplex PCR. The table shows under 300,000 clones, with just under 85% occurring only once. The sample taken for sequencing was PBMCs or T cells enriched from blood (not recorded which). The receptors were sampled from a man aged 35 to 55 who had recovered from COVID-19.

The chain combines TRBV5-5 with TRBJ2-1; 8 bases are shared with TRBD2. The CDR3 covers 16 residues. After removal of 1 base from V and 8 bases from J, the junction contained 11 bases not matched to a gene. The germline V gene encodes CDR1 SGHKS and CDR2 YYEKEE (reference sequence). The CDR3 loop reads CASSLIPGLAQDEQFF. The CDR3 nucleotides read TGTGCCAGCAGCTTGATTCCTGGACTAGCCCAAGATGAGCAGTTCTTC.

The J gene is TRBJ1-5, the V gene TRBV7-9; 9 nucleotides align to TRBD1. This CDR3 spans 15 amino acids. With V trimmed by 6 bases and J by 2 bases, 5 bases remained unmatched. Germline values: CDR1 SEHNR, CDR2 FQNEAQ (reference sequence). The CDR3 here is CASSQQGAGNQPQHF. The CDR3 DNA reads as TGTGCCAGCAGTCAACAGGGGGCAGGCAATCAGCCCCAGCATTTT. Based on the CDR3 plus reference TRBV7-9 and TRBJ1-5, the full variable domain is DTGVSQNPRHKITKRGQNVTFRCDPISEHNRLYWYRQTLGQGPEFLTYFQNEAQLEKSRLLSDRFSAERPKGSFSTLEIQRTEQGDSAMYLCASSQQGAGNQPQHFGDGTRLSIL.

The chain has TRBV15 and TRBJ1-1, with D uncertain. Trimming removed 9 bases from V and 4 bases from J, with 18 bases in between. There are 14 residues in the CDR3. The V gene's germline CDR1 is LNHNV and CDR2 YYDKDF (reference sequence). The CDR3, as DNA: TGTGCCACTTCCGCCGGGAACGAGGCCACTGAAGCTTTCTTT. Amino acid sequence: CATSAGNEATEAFF.

The chain couples TRBV4-1 to TRBJ1-3; D unresolved. V was pared by 1 base and J by 2 bases, with 9 bases between. The CDR3 runs 15 residues. The V gene's germline CDR1 is MGHRA and CDR2 YSYEKL. The CDR3 loop reads CASSQGKAPGNTIYF. The CDR3 DNA reads as TGCGCCAGCAGCCAAGGCAAAGCCCCTGGAAACACCATATATTTT.

The DNA for the CDR3 is TGTGCCACCTCCAAGGGGCAGCACACAGATACGCAGTATTTT. It is translated as CATSKGQHTDTQYF. The J gene is TRBJ2-3, the V gene TRBV6-5; TRBD1 might be the D (5 bases). Trimming took off 10 bases at V and 2 bases at J, with 16 bases between the two ends. This CDR3 has 14 amino acids. Germline CDR1 MNHEY, CDR2 SVGAGI.

This sequence joins TRBV5-8 and TRBJ1-1; D remains unclear. In germline, CDR1 is SGHTS, CDR2 YDEGEE. Trimming left V 5 bases short and J 4 bases short, with 21 bases between. The CDR3 consists of 16 residues. The CDR3 region is CASRMAEGPGGTEAFF. For the CDR3, the DNA is TGTGCCAGCAGAATGGCGGAGGGTCCCGGAGGCACTGAAGCTTTCTTT.

Here the CDR3 reads CASSLGRDSMTNEKLFF. In DNA, the CDR3 is TGTGCCAGCAGCTTGGGCCGGGACAGTATGACTAATGAAAAACTGTTTTTT. This chain connects TRBV5-8 to TRBJ1-4, with 7 bases lining up with TRBD1. The junction had 7 bases not matched to a gene; V was cut back by 0 bases and J by 2 bases. This CDR3 is 17 amino acids long. CDR1 SGHTS and CDR2 YDEGEE come from the germline V gene.

Only a few counts were recorded for this clone. The chain combines TRBV7-9 with TRBJ2-2; a weak D match, TRBD2 (5 bases). V lost 5 bases and J 4 bases, leaving 11 bases between the germline ends. CDR1 and CDR2 from the germline V gene are SEHNR and FQNEAQ (reference sequence). CDR3 length: 14 amino acids. The CDR3 DNA reads as TGTGCCAGCAGCGCGTCGGGAATCACCGGGGAGCTGTTTTTT. This sequence encodes CASSASGITGELFF.

In DNA, the CDR3 is TGTGCCAGCAGCGTAGGTCAGGATCCCGAAGCTTTCTTT. This encodes CASSVGQDPEAFF. The chain recombines TRBV9 with TRBJ1-1; D gene uncertain. Per germline, CDR1 SGDLS and CDR2 YYNGEE. The V end was cut by 0 bases, the J end by 8 bases, with 11 bases between. The CDR3 consists of 13 residues.

This clone was counted a few times. The J gene is TRBJ1-3, the V gene TRBV3-1 (or the pseudogene TRBV3-2); D gene ambiguous. Germline V gene lookup returns CDR1 LGHDT and CDR2 YNNKEL (reference sequence). The CDR3 is 15 residues long. V gave up 1 base and J gave up 0 bases, with 7 bases separating them. CDR3 in amino acids: CASSQGSLSGNTIYF. Written as DNA, the CDR3 is TGTGCCAGCAGCCAAGGGAGCCTCTCTGGAAACACCATATATTTT.

There are many counts of this clone. The V gene is TRBV25-1, the J gene TRBJ2-7, with 9 bases fitting TRBD1. Germline V CDR1 and CDR2: MGHDK, SYGVNS. The CDR3 has 12 amino acids. Trimming at V came to 8 bases and at J to 2 bases, leaving 1 base not matched to a gene. CDR3 sequence (DNA): TGTGCCAGCGGGACAGGGACCTACGAGCAGTACTTC. It encodes CASGTGTYEQYF.

V is TRBV7-9 and J is TRBJ1-6; possible D gene TRBD1, 5 bases. Germline V gene sequence: CDR1 SEHNR, CDR2 FQNEAQ (reference sequence). Trimming pared 3 bases from V and 9 bases from J, leaving 12 bases between. The CDR3 length is 14 residues. CDR3 bases: TGTGCCAGCAGCTTGCTCCGGGGGTCTTCACCCCTCCACTTT. Translated: CASSLLRGSSPLHF.

The rearrangement uses TRBV4-1 and TRBJ1-3; D is uncertain. This CDR3 has 15 residues. Per germline, CDR1 MGHRA and CDR2 YSYEKL. Trimming left V 0 bases short and J 4 bases short, with 10 bases between. The CDR3 loop reads CASSQDSTEGNTIYF. The CDR3 DNA reads TGCGCCAGCAGCCAAGATTCCACAGAAGGAAACACCATATATTTT.

The chain is built from TRBV7-3 and TRBJ1-3; no reliable D call. The CDR3 has 15 amino acids. Germline lookup yields CDR1 SGHTA and CDR2 FQGTGA. The germline V and J ends were trimmed by 2 bases and 0 bases, with 8 bases remaining between them. CDR3 loop: CASSLEGPSGNTIYF. The CDR3 DNA reads as TGTGCCAGCAGCTTAGAGGGTCCCTCTGGAAACACCATATATTTT.

The genes are TRBV9 and TRBJ1-6; TRBD1 aligns across 8 bases. The CDR3 consists of 12 residues. Germline V gene sequence: CDR1 SGDLS, CDR2 YYNGEE. The V and J ends lost 4 bases and 13 bases, in that order; junction bases with no gene match: 4. CDR3 sequence: CASSLQGAPLHF. In nucleotides, the CDR3 is TGTGCCAGCAGCTTGCAGGGGGCTCCCCTCCACTTT.

The V and J genes are TRBV7-2 and TRBJ2-6; D is ambiguous. This CDR3 is built from 15 residues. Trimming stripped 5 bases from V and 0 bases from J, with 8 bases between. Looked up from germline, CDR1 is SGHTA and CDR2 is FQGNSA. Written as DNA, the CDR3 is TGTGCCAGCAGCCCCGCAGACTCTGGGGCCAACGTCCTGACTTTC. This translates into CASSPADSGANVLTF.

CDR3 protein: CASRSGVNTEAFF. DNA for the CDR3: TGCGCCAGCAGGTCCGGGGTGAACACTGAAGCTTTCTTT. The chain uses TRBV5-1 and TRBJ1-1; no firm D call. This CDR3 comprises 13 residues. Trimming took 5 bases from V and 0 from J, leaving 8 bases between them. Germline V gives CDR1 SGHRS, CDR2 YFSETQ.

The gene calls are TRBV11-2 and TRBJ2-7, with 9 bases matching TRBD1. From germline, CDR1 is SGHAT and CDR2 FQNNGV. The CDR3 has 15 amino acids. V gave up 1 base and J gave up 1 base; unmatched junction bases: 2. CDR3 region: CASSLAGTGSYEQYF. In nucleotides, the CDR3 is TGTGCCAGCAGCTTAGCCGGGACAGGGTCCTACGAGCAGTACTTC.

The chain recombines TRBV30 with TRBJ1-2; maybe TRBD1 (6 bases). The ends were cut back, 2 bases at V and 8 bases at J, with 24 bases in the middle. This CDR3 contains 16 residues. Per the germline V gene, CDR1 is GTSNPN and CDR2 is SVGIG (reference sequence). The CDR3 loop reads CAWSTHLLQGSGGYTF. In nucleotides, the CDR3 is TGTGCCTGGAGTACCCATCTCTTACAGGGATCGGGGGGCTACACCTTC.